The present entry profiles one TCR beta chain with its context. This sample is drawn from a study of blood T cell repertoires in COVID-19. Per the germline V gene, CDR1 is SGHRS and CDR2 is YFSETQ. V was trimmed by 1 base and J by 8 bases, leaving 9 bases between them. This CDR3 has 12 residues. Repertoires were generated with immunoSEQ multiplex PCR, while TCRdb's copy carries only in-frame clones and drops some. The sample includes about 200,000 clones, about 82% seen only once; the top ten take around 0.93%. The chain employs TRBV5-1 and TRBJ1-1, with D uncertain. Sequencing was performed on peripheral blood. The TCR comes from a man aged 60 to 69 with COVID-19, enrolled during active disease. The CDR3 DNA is TGCGCCAGCAGCTTGCGGGGATTCGAAGCTTTCTTT. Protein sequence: CASSLRGFEAFF. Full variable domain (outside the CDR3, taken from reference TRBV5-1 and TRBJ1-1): KAGVTQTPRYLIKTRGQQVTLSCSPISGHRSVSWYQQTPGQGLQFLFEYFSETQRNKGNFPGRFSGRQFSNSRSEMNVSTLELGDSALYLCASSLRGFEAFFGQGTRLTVV.